This record looks at one T cell receptor beta chain sequence and its context. The target antigen is unknown. These data come from a study of brain T cells in children with intractable seizures. The time point: blood from clinic visit 5 months post-surgery; TSC patient then seizure free. Only cases whose brain tissue showed the highest T cell transcript signatures were sequenced. Pre-surgery treatment included at least one anti-epileptic drug. The germline gives CDR1 SEHNR, CDR2 FQNEAQ (reference sequence). V lost 4 bases to trimming and J lost 1 base; unmatched junction nucleotides: 4. This CDR3 has 14 residues. Study-level points and caveats: Only CDR3 sequence similarity suggested viral specificity, without known HCMV serostatus. Pre-surgery blood may have been undersampled, hiding some clones.

TCRdb's copy holds only in-frame clones and misses some; the assay was immunoSEQ multiplex PCR. This sample has approximately 330,000 clones, with 93% found just once. The TCR originated in a boy younger than two with tuberous sclerosis and intractable seizures. The V gene is TRBV7-9, the J gene TRBJ2-7; 7 nucleotides line up with TRBD1. The sample consisted of peripheral blood, taken around 5 months after surgery. The CDR3 nucleotides are TGTGCCAGCAGCTCTCCGGGACAGTCCTACGAGCAGTACTTC. Protein sequence: CASSSPGQSYEQYF.